This note documents a single T cell receptor beta chain sequence. This sample is part of a study of T-cell reconstitution after alpha-beta-depleted transplantation in children. This CDR3 is 13 amino acids long. Trimming took off 2 bases at V and 6 bases at J, with 11 bases between the two ends. In germline, CDR1 is SGHRS, CDR2 YFSETQ. Unique molecular identifiers were used in preparing the TCRbeta library. MiXCR, applied by TCRdb to the PCR reads, yields one record per CDR3 protein. Here the sample spans 610,000 or so distinct CDR3 sequences, 25% to 30% being singletons. This specimen consisted of PBMCs, obtained before TCRalphabeta/CD19-depleted stem cell transplant. The origin of this receptor is a boy in the first two years of life with Wiskott-Aldrich syndrome, due to receive a stem cell transplant. The chain joins TRBV5-1 to TRBJ1-2; maybe TRBD1 (6 bases). CDR3 nucleotides: TGCGCCAGCAGCTTAACAGGGTTCAATGGCTACACCTTC. Residues: CASSLTGFNGYTF.